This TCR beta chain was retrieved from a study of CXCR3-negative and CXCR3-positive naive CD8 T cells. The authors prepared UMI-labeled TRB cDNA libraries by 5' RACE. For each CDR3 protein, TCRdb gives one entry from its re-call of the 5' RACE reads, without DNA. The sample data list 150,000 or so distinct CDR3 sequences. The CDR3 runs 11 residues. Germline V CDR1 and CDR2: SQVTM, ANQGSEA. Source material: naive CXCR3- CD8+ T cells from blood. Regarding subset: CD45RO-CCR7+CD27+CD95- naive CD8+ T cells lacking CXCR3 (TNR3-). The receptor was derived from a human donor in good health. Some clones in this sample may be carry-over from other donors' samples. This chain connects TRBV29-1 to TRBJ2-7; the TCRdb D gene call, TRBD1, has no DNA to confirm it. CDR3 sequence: CSLGPPGEQYF.